This T cell receptor (beta chain) emerged from a study of Ad26.COV2.S vaccination and SARS-CoV-2 variants. On the study more broadly: The trial was COV1001 and the donor's arm was Ad26.COV2.S. By the intramuscular route, Ad26.COV2.S was given once, or twice 56 days apart.

The CDR3 covers 14 residues. With V trimmed by 3 bases and J by 1 base, 2 bases remained unmatched. Germline-derived CDR1 and CDR2 are SGHAT and FQNNGV. The sample holds one count of this clone. Treatment meaning: around 19 received Ad26.COV2.S at low or high dose, single or two shots; several received placebo; per-sample allocation not given. Samples were taken on day 63 after the first vaccine or placebo injection. Here immunoSEQ multiplex PCR was the method, and the copy in TCRdb shows in-frame clones only, minus some. The sample carries 300,000 to 350,000 clones, around 81% recorded once. The chain is built from TRBV11-2 and TRBJ2-7; 8 bases line up with TRBD2. The TCR was taken from a person aged 18-60 years who received the Ad26.COV2.S COVID-19 vaccine or a placebo. The source was peripheral blood, collected in a trial of Ad26.COV2.S vaccine versus placebo. The CDR3 DNA follows: TGTGCCAGCAGCTTTGGCGGGGGGTCCTACGAGCAGTACTTC. Encoded protein: CASSFGGGSYEQYF.